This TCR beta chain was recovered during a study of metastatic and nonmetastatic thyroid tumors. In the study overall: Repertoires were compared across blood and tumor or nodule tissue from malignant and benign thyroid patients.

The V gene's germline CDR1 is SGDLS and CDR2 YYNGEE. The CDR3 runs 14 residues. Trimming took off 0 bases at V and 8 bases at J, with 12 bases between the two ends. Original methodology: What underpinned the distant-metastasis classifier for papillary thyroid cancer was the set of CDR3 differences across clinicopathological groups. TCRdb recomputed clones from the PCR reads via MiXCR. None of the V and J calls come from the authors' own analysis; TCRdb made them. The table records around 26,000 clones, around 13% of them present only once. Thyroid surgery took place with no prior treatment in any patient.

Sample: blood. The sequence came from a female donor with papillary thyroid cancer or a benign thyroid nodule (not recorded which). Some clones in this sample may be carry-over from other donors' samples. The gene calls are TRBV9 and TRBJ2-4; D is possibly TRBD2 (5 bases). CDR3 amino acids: CASSVARKGDIQYF. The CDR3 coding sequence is TGTGCCAGCAGCGTAGCCCGAAAGGGAGACATTCAGTACTTC. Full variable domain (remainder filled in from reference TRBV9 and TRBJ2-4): DSGVTQTPKHLITATGQRVTLRCSPRSGDLSVYWYQQSLDQGLQFLIQYYNGEERAKGNILERFSAQQFPDLHSELNLSSLELGDSALYFCASSVARKGDIQYFGAGTRLSVL.